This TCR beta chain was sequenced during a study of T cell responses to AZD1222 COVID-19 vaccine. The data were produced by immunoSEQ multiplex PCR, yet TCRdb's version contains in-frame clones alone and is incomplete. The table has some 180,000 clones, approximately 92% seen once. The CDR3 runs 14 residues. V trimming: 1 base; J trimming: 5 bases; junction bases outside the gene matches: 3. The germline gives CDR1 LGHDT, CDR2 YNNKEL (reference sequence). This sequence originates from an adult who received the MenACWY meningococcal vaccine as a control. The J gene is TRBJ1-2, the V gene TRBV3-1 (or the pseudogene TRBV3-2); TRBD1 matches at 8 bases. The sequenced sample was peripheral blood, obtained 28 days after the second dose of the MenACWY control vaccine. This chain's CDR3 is CASSQVQGGYGYTF. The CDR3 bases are TGTGCCAGCAGCCAAGTACAGGGGGGATATGGCTACACCTTC.